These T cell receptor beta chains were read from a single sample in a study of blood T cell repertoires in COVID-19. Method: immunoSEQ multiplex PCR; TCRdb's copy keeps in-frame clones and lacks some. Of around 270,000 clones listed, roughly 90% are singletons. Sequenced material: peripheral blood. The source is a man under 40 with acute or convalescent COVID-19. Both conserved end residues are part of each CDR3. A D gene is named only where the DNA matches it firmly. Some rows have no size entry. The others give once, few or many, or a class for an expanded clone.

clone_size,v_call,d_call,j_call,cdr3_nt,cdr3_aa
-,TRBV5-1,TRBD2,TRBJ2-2,TGCGCCAGCAGCCAGTCGGCTAGCGGGAGTATCGCCGGGGAGCTGTTTTTT,CASSQSASGSIAGELFF
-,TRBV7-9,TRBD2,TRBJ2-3,TGTGCCAGCAGCTTGCCAGCGGGAGACACAGATACGCAGTATTTT,CASSLPAGDTDTQYF
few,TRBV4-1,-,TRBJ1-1,TGCGCCAGCAGCCAAGATAGGCACAGTGAGACTGAAGCTTTCTTT,CASSQDRHSETEAFF
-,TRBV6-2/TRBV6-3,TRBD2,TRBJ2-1,TGTGCCAGCAGTTACCAAAGCGGGGGGGCGAGTAATGAGCAGTTCTTC,CASSYQSGGASNEQFF
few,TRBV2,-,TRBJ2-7,TGTGCCAGCAGTCTGCAGTACGAGCAGTACTTC,CASSLQYEQYF
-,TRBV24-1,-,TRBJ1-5,TGTGCCACCAATAACTACAGGGAAAATCAGCCCCAGCATTTT,CATNNYRENQPQHF
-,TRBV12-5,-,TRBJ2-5,TGTGCTAGTGAGATACAAGGGGGTTTAGGGACCCAGTACTTC,CASEIQGGLGTQYF
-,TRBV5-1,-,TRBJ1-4,TGCGCCAGCAGCTTGGCAGGGGCGACTAATGAAAAACTGTTTTTT,CASSLAGATNEKLFF
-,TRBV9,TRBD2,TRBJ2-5,TGTGCCAGCAGCTCAAGGACTAGCGGAGAGACCCAGTACTTC,CASSSRTSGETQYF
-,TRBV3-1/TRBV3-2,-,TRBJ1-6,TGTGCCAGCAGCCAAAGCTTTTCACCCCTCCACTTT,CASSQSFSPLHF
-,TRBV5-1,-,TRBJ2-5,TGCGCCAGCAGCCCGGTTAGTCGAGAGACCCAGTACTTC,CASSPVSRETQYF
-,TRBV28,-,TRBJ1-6,TGTGCCAGCAGGTCGGGAGGGCTTTCACCCCTCCACTTT,CASRSGGLSPLHF
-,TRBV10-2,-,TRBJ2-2,TGCGCCAACCGGGGGAATAACACCGGGGAGCTGTTTTTT,CANRGNNTGELFF
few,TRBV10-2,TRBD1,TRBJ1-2,TGCGCCAGCACCGGGACAGGGGATTATGGCTACACCTTC,CASTGTGDYGYTF
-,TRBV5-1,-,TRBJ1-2,TGCGCCAGCAGCTTGCGCTCGGATGGCTACACCTTC,CASSLRSDGYTF
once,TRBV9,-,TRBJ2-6,TGTGCCAGCAGCCCACTTTCTAGGGCCAACGTCCTGACTTTC,CASSPLSRANVLTF
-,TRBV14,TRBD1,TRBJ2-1,TGTGCCAGCAGCCGCGACAGGGTAAGGAATGAGCAGTTCTTC,CASSRDRVRNEQFF
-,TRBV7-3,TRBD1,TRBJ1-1,TGTGCCAGCAGCTTACAGGGACAGGGGGTTACTGAAGCTTTCTTT,CASSLQGQGVTEAFF
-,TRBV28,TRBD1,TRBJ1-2,TGTGCCAGCAGTTGGACAGGTTCTAACTATGGCTACACCTTC,CASSWTGSNYGYTF
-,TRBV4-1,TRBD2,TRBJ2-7,TGCGCCAGCAATCAAGGGACTAGCGGCTCATTCTCCTACGAGCAGTACTTC,CASNQGTSGSFSYEQYF
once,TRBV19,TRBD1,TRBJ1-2,TGTGCCAGTAGTATAGATCGAGCGGCAGGGGGTGGCTACACCTTC,CASSIDRAAGGGYTF
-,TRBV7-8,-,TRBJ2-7,TGTGCCAGCAGCCCACGTTGGGACACCTACGAGCAGTACTTC,CASSPRWDTYEQYF
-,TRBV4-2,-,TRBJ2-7,TGTGCCAGCAGCCAAGAATTTAGAACCCACGAGCAGTACTTC,CASSQEFRTHEQYF
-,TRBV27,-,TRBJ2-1,TGTGCCAGCAGTTTAATGGGGGGTTTTACTGGGAATGAGCAGTTCTTC,CASSLMGGFTGNEQFF
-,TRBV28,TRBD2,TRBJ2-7,TGTGCCAGCAGCAGACTAGCGGGAGGGCCCCACGAGCAGTACTTC,CASSRLAGGPHEQYF
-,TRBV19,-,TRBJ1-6,TGTGCCAGTAGCCCACAGAACCTTTCACCCCTCCACTTT,CASSPQNLSPLHF
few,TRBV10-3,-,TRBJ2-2,TGTGCCATCAGTGAGTCGAGTCGTACCGGGGAGCTGTTTTTT,CAISESSRTGELFF
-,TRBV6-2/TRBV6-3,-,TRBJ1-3,TGTGCCAGCAGTTACCAGGGTTTCAGGACTGGAAACACCATATATTTT,CASSYQGFRTGNTIYF
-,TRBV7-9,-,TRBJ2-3,TGTGCCAGCAGCCCCCGGGTAAGAACAGATACGCAGTATTTT,CASSPRVRTDTQYF
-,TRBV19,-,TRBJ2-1,TGTGCCAGTACCCCCGCAGGGTGGCATGAGCAGTTCTTC,CASTPAGWHEQFF
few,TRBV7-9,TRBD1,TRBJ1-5,TGTGCCAGCAGCAGGCAGGGGGATCAGCCCCAGCATTTT,CASSRQGDQPQHF